This T cell receptor (beta chain) originates from a study of T cell responses to AZD1222 COVID-19 vaccine. Whole-study findings and limits: Across spike, vaccine-associated CD4 TCRs were found, dominant at 160-218 and 743-854.

This CDR3 is built from 15 residues. Trimming took 6 bases from V and 14 from J; bases not matched to a gene: 19. The V gene's germline CDR1 is SGHRS and CDR2 YFSETQ. Comment on this clone: Its specificity is unknown.

Sequenced by immunoSEQ multiplex PCR; TCRdb stores in-frame clones only, minus some. The sample includes approximately 42,000 clones, more than 70% of them seen just once. The sequence was collected from an adult who received the AZD1222 COVID-19 vaccine. The rearrangement uses TRBV5-1 and TRBJ2-5, with 10 nucleotides matching TRBD1. This specimen was peripheral blood, taken 28 days after the second AZD1222 dose. CDR3 sequence: CASTLPGTGAEKSYF. CDR3 bases: TGCGCCAGCACGCTCCCCGGGACAGGGGCCGAAAAATCCTACTTC.